These 8 T cell receptor beta chains came from one sample sequenced in a study of blood T cell repertoires in COVID-19. The method was immunoSEQ multiplex PCR; TCRdb's version includes in-frame clones alone and lacks a portion of them. The sample contains around 100,000 clones, 87% of which appear only once. Sequencing was performed on peripheral blood. All receptors derive from a man in his fifties with active COVID-19.

This chain connects TRBV6-5 to TRBJ2-7; 9 positions match TRBD1. CDR1 is MNHEY, CDR2 SVGAGI, per germline. The CDR3 sequence is 16 residues long. The V gene end was trimmed by 4 bases and the J gene end by 2 bases; junction bases not matched to a gene: 9. The CDR3 spells CASSSQTGGITYEQYF. The DNA of the CDR3 is TGTGCCAGCAGTTCCCAGACAGGGGGAATAACCTACGAGCAGTACTTC.

The V and J genes are TRBV7-3 and TRBJ2-5, with TRBD2 matching 10 bases. The V gene end was trimmed by 5 bases and the J gene end by 5 bases; junction bases not matched to a gene: 5. The CDR3 is 14 amino acids. In germline, CDR1 is SGHTA, CDR2 FQGTGA. As DNA, the CDR3 is TGTGCCAGCAGCCGGCTAGCGGGGGTCGAGACCCAGTACTTC. Its translation is CASSRLAGVETQYF.

This clone was seen a few times. The chain carries TRBV3-1 (or the pseudogene TRBV3-2) and TRBJ1-3, with D hard to call. Per germline, CDR1 LGHDT and CDR2 YNNKEL (reference sequence). The CDR3 has 14 amino acids. The germline V and J ends were trimmed by 0 bases and 0 bases, with 3 bases remaining between them. CDR3 sequence (DNA): TGTGCCAGCAGCCAAGACAACTCTGGAAACACCATATATTTT. Translated, it gives CASSQDNSGNTIYF.

The chain employs TRBV6-6 and TRBJ2-7, with D unresolved. The CDR3 totals 16 residues. Germline V gene data show CDR1 as MNHNY and CDR2 as SVGAGI (reference sequence). Trimming took off 0 bases at V and 0 bases at J, with 12 bases between the two ends. CDR3 sequence (DNA): TGTGCCAGCAGTTACTCTGAGAGTACCAACTCCTACGAGCAGTACTTC. It is translated as CASSYSESTNSYEQYF.

This rearrangement joins TRBV5-8 to TRBJ2-1, with TRBD2 identical over 8 bases. V trimming: 0 bases; J trimming: 0 bases; junction bases outside the gene matches: 5. In germline, CDR1 is SGHTS, CDR2 YDEGEE. The CDR3 totals 17 residues. The CDR3 is CASSLGSGTRSYNEQFF. The CDR3 DNA is TGTGCCAGCAGCTTGGGTAGCGGGACCCGCTCCTACAATGAGCAGTTCTTC.

V and J are TRBV12-3 or TRBV12-4 and TRBJ1-1, with no clear D. V was shortened by 5 bases and J by 3 bases, with 7 bases between the two germline ends. This CDR3 spans 12 amino acids. The CDR3 is CASSKEYTEAFF. The DNA of the CDR3 is TGTGCCAGCAGTAAAGAGTACACTGAAGCTTTCTTT.

V gene TRBV12-3 or TRBV12-4 combines with J gene TRBJ1-5; no firm D call. The CDR3 covers 12 residues. Trimming removed 3 bases from V and 5 bases from J, with 5 bases in between. The CDR3 loop reads CASSFSDQPQHF. The CDR3 DNA reads TGTGCCAGCAGTTTCTCCGATCAGCCCCAGCATTTT.

This chain uses TRBV29-1 with TRBJ2-2; 10 positions match TRBD2. The germline gives CDR1 SQVTM, CDR2 ANQGSEA. Trimming removed 7 bases from V and 4 bases from J; junction bases left unmatched: 6. The CDR3 length is 14 residues. CDR3 sequence: CSGSSGGGTGELFF. The CDR3 nucleotides are TGCAGCGGATCTAGCGGGGGTGGCACCGGGGAGCTGTTTTTT.